This T cell receptor beta chain was sequenced in a study of CD8 T cells in Susac syndrome. Sequencing of TCR beta drew on CD8+ and CD4+ T cells from blood. A quantity of about 0.5 to 1 ug RNA underwent reverse transcription using random hexamers. TCRdb called the immunoSEQ multiplex PCR reads again in MiXCR, with one record for every CDR3 protein. The repertoire holds 350,000 to 550,000 distinct CDR3 sequences, with around 85% as singletons. With 7 bases removed from V and 3 bases from J, the gap between germline ends came to 13 bases. Germline CDR1 and CDR2: MNHEY and SMNVEV (reference sequence). This CDR3 spans 14 amino acids.

Sequencing used CD8+ T cells from PBMCs. The chain is built from TRBV27 and TRBJ2-1, with D tentatively TRBD1 (6 bases). The sequence derives from a human donor with multiple sclerosis. The CDR3 bases are TGTGCCAGCAAACAGGGTCCGATCTACAATGAGCAGTTCTTC. Protein sequence: CASKQGPIYNEQFF.